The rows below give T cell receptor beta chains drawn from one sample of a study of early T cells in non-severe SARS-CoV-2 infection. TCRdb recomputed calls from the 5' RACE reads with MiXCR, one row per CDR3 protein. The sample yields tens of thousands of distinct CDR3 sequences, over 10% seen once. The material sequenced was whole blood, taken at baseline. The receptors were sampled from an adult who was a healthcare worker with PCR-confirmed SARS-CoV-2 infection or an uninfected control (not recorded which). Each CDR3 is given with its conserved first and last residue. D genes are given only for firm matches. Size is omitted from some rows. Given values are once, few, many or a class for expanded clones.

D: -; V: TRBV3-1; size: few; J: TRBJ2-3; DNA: TGTGCCAGCAGCCAAACATACACAAGCATAGATACGCAGTATTTT; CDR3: CASSQTYTSIDTQYF
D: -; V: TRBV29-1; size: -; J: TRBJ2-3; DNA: TGCAGCGTGGCCCAACTCAGCACAGATACGCAGTATTTT; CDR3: CSVAQLSTDTQYF
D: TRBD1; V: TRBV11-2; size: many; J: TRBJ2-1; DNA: TGTGCCAGCAGCTTAAGGGGGGACAGGGGGTACAATGAGCAGTTCTTC; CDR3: CASSLRGDRGYNEQFF
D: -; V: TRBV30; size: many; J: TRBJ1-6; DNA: TGTGCCTGGAAAGGGGCTCCCGATAACTATAATTCACCCCTCCACTTT; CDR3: CAWKGAPDNYNSPLHF
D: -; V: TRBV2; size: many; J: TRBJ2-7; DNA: TGTGCCAGCAGTGAGACCACCGCCTCCGAGCAGTACTTC; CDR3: CASSETTASEQYF
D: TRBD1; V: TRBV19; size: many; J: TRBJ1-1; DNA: TGTGCCAGCCGTCCCCCCCTTGGCAGGGGGGACACTGAAGCTTTCTTT; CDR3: CASRPPLGRGDTEAFF
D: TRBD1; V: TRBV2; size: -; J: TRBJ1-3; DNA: TGTGCCAGCAGTCATCAGGGGGCTGGTGGAAACACCATATATTTT; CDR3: CASSHQGAGGNTIYF
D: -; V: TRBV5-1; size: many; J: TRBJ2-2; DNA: TGCGCCAGCAGCTTCGTTCAATCCGGGACCGCGAACACCGGGGAGCTGTTTTTT; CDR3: CASSFVQSGTANTGELFF
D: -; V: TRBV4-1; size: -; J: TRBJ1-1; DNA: TGCGCCAGCAGCCCGGCAGGGATGAACACTGAAGCTTTCTTT; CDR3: CASSPAGMNTEAFF
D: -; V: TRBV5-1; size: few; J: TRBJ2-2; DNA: TGCGCCAGCAGCCTCAGGGTGGACACCGGGGAGCTGTTTTTT; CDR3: CASSLRVDTGELFF
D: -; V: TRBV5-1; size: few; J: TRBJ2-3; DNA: TGCGCCAGCAGAGGAATTAGTGGCACAGATACGCAGTATTTT; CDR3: CASRGISGTDTQYF
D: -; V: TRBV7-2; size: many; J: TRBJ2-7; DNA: TGTGCCAGCAGCCTCCGAAGCTCCGAGTACGAGCAGTACTTC; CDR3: CASSLRSSEYEQYF
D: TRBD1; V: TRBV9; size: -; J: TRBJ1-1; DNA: TGTGCCAGCAGCGAGCGGACAGGAACTGAAGCTTTCTTT; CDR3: CASSERTGTEAFF
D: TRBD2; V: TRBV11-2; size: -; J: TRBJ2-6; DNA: TGTGCCAGCAGCAAAGGGACTATTGGCTCTGGGGCCAACGTCCTGACTTTC; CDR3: CASSKGTIGSGANVLTF
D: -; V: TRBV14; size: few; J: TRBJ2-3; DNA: TGTGCCAGCAGCCAAGGAGCGCTTCGTACGCAGTATTTT; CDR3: CASSQGALRTQYF
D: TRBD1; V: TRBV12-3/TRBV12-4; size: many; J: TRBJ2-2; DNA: TGTGCCAGCACCCCCGGGACAGCGAACACCGGGGAGCTGTTTTTT; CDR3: CASTPGTANTGELFF
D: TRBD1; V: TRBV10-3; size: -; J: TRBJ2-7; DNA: TGTGCCATCAGTTCCTCTAGCCGGGACAGGTACGAGCAGTACTTC; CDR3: CAISSSSRDRYEQYF
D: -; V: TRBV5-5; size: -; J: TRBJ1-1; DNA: TGTGCCAGCAGCCCCTTTCTAGGGAACACTGAAGCTTTCTTT; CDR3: CASSPFLGNTEAFF
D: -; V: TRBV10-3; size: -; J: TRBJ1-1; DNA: TGTGCCATCAGCCCGGGGGGGCTGAACACTGAAGCTTTCTTT; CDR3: CAISPGGLNTEAFF
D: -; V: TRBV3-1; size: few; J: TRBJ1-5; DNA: TGTGCCAGCAGCCCCCTCCCGGGCTACAATCAGCCCCAGCATTTT; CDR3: CASSPLPGYNQPQHF
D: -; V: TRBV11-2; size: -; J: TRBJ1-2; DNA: TGTGCCAGCAGCTTCTCAGGTTCTTCCCTCTCTGGCTACACCTTC; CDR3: CASSFSGSSLSGYTF